This T cell receptor beta chain was identified in a study of T cell responses to AZD1222 COVID-19 vaccine. About the research overall: Researchers grouped second doses given at about 4 or about 12 weeks into one pool. General study results and limits: The span of vaccine-associated CD4 TCRs extended across spike, with dominance at 160-218 and 743-854. None of the repertoires were sampled until the peak T cell response had passed. Clonal diversity may have been underestimated, and the donors were mostly white British, with more females than males.

With respect to this clone: The antigen is not known.

Germline loops: CDR1 MNHEY, CDR2 SVGAGI. The ends were cut back, 6 bases at V and 0 bases at J, with 12 bases in the middle. CDR3 size: 15 residues. Generated by immunoSEQ multiplex PCR, the TCRdb table keeps only in-frame clones and is missing some. The sample has under 140,000 clones, 81% seen once; the top ten hold less than 5%. This sequence joins TRBV6-5 and TRBJ1-5; D is uncertain. The sample consisted of peripheral blood, taken on day 0 of AZD1222 vaccination. The receptor's source is an adult in good health. As DNA, the CDR3 is TGTGCCAGCAGATCGACGACGGGTAGCAATCAGCCCCAGCATTTT. Translated: CASRSTTGSNQPQHF.